The rows below give T cell receptor beta chains drawn from one sample of a study of T cell repertoires in cytomegalovirus infection. TCRdb analysed the reads with MiXCR anew, one entry per CDR3 protein. The sample lists 170,000 or so distinct CDR3 sequences, roughly 15% seen once, with around 25% in the top ten. What was sequenced was CD8+ T cells from PBMCs. Receptors were obtained from a human donor in good health (CMV status not recorded). Some clones in this sample may be carry-over from other donors' samples. The CDR3 runs from the conserved cysteine through the conserved F or W. The D gene is left open where the match is weak. Clone size is not always given. Where it is, it says once, few, many or a class for expanded clones.

J gene	clone size	D gene	V gene	CDR3 DNA	CDR3 protein
TRBJ2-1	-	-	TRBV12-3/TRBV12-4	TGTGCCAGCAGTTTAGCGCCCCAGACCTACAATGAGCAGTTCTTC	CASSLAPQTYNEQFF
TRBJ2-4	few	-	TRBV4-3	TGCGCCAGCAGCCAAGATCTTGTAGGCGACATACTAGCCAAAAACATTCAGTACTTC	CASSQDLVGDILAKNIQYF
TRBJ2-7	-	-	TRBV7-2	TGTGCCAGCAGCCATACAATAACCTACGAGCAGTACTTC	CASSHTITYEQYF
TRBJ1-5	-	-	TRBV28	TGTGCCAGCAGGAAAGGGCTTCAGCCCCAGCATTTT	CASRKGLQPQHF
TRBJ2-2	few	-	TRBV30	TGTGCCTGGAGTGTCGGAGGCACCGGGGAGCTGTTTTTT	CAWSVGGTGELFF
TRBJ2-2	few	-	TRBV29-1	TGCAGCGCGGAGGAGGGGTATAACACCGGGGAGCTGTTTTTT	CSAEEGYNTGELFF
TRBJ1-2	few	TRBD1	TRBV6-2/TRBV6-3	TGTGCCAGCAGTTGGATACCGCAGGGGGAAGGCTACACCTTC	CASSWIPQGEGYTF
TRBJ2-4	-	TRBD1	TRBV7-3	TGTGCCAGCAGCCTCTCAGGGGACAGGGGAAACATTCAGTACTTC	CASSLSGDRGNIQYF
TRBJ1-1	once	TRBD1	TRBV28	TGTGCCAGCACTTCAGTTTTGGGACAGGGGTACACTGAAGCTTTCTTT	CASTSVLGQGYTEAFF
TRBJ1-1	-	-	TRBV25-1	TGTGCCAGCAGTGAATTTGGGGTAGATAATTTCTTT	CASSEFGVDNFF
TRBJ2-7	many	-	TRBV7-2	TGTGCCAGCAGCTCAGAAAACAGGGTTGCCTACGAGCAGTACTTC	CASSSENRVAYEQYF
TRBJ2-5	few	-	TRBV7-9	TGTGCCAGCAGCTCGCCCCAGGGGCCAGAGACCCAGTACTTC	CASSSPQGPETQYF
TRBJ1-2	few	-	TRBV4-1	TGCGCCAGCAGCCAATATGGACCGGCAGCCTATGGCTACACCTTC	CASSQYGPAAYGYTF
TRBJ2-2	-	-	TRBV12-3/TRBV12-4	TGTGCCAGTTTTACACTCCCGGGACCCGACGATGACACCGGGGAGCTGTTTTTT	CASFTLPGPDDDTGELFF
TRBJ1-4	few	TRBD1	TRBV7-9	TGTGCCAGCAGCAACCTCGGGACAGCTAATGAAAAACTGTTTTTT	CASSNLGTANEKLFF
TRBJ1-6	few	-	TRBV18	TGTGCCAGCTCACCGGCACAACGCTCCTATAATTCACCCCTCCACTTT	CASSPAQRSYNSPLHF
TRBJ2-5	-	-	TRBV7-9	TGTGCCAGTGATGGGGCTGAAGAGACCCAGTACTTC	CASDGAEETQYF
TRBJ2-1	few	-	TRBV7-8	TGTGCCAGCAGCCCCCAGCAGACGGGGAATGAGCAGTTCTTC	CASSPQQTGNEQFF
TRBJ1-5	few	-	TRBV12-5	TGTGCTAGTGGGTATAATCAGCCCCAGCATTTT	CASGYNQPQHF
TRBJ2-6	few	TRBD2	TRBV6-2/TRBV6-3	TGTGCCAGCACCTCCTACCTCTCGGGGGGCTCTGGGGCCAACGTCCTGACTTTC	CASTSYLSGGSGANVLTF
TRBJ1-3	-	TRBD1	TRBV6-6	TGTGCCAGCAGTGGGGACAGATACTCTGGAAACACCATATATTTT	CASSGDRYSGNTIYF
TRBJ2-1	few	TRBD2	TRBV29-1	TGCAGCGTTGACGGCCGGAGTCTAACCAACGTGGGGGGGAGTGAGCAGTTCTTC	CSVDGRSLTNVGGSEQFF
TRBJ1-2	few	TRBD1	TRBV7-9	TGTGCCAGCAGCTTAGCGGCCAGGGGGCTAAACTATGGCTACACCTTC	CASSLAARGLNYGYTF
TRBJ2-5	-	-	TRBV9	TGTGCCAGCAGCGATCGGATCCAGGGGCAGGAGACCCAGTACTTC	CASSDRIQGQETQYF
TRBJ1-5	-	-	TRBV6-2/TRBV6-3	TGTGCCAGCAGTTACCTCACGAGCAGGCAGCCCCAGCATTTT	CASSYLTSRQPQHF
TRBJ2-7	-	TRBD1	TRBV7-2	TGTGCCAGCAGCTCTTATCCGGGACAGGGAGACGAGCAGTACTTC	CASSSYPGQGDEQYF
TRBJ2-7	-	-	TRBV10-3	TGTGCCATCAGTGGGGACGATAGCTCCTACGAGCAGTACTTC	CAISGDDSSYEQYF
TRBJ2-4	-	-	TRBV7-9	TGTGCTGCCTCGAGGGGAAGGTCCTTGACGGGGGATAATAAAAACATTCAGTACTTC	CAASRGRSLTGDNKNIQYF
TRBJ1-1	-	-	TRBV11-1	TGTGCCAGCAGCTTAGCGCGGGGGAGAACTGAAGCTTTCTTT	CASSLARGRTEAFF
TRBJ1-1	few	-	TRBV12-3/TRBV12-4	TGTGCCAGCAGTTGGGCGGACAAAGCTTTCTTT	CASSWADKAFF
TRBJ2-5	many	-	TRBV7-2	TGTGCCAGCAAAGAACGGGCCTCTCATCAAGAGACCCAGTACTTC	CASKERASHQETQYF
TRBJ2-1	few	-	TRBV2	TGTGCCAGCAGAGCACAGGGTAGGAATGAGCAGTTCTTC	CASRAQGRNEQFF
TRBJ2-7	-	-	TRBV11-1	TGTGCCAGCAGCTTAAGCGGAGCAGGAGATTACGAGCAGTACTTC	CASSLSGAGDYEQYF
TRBJ2-7	-	-	TRBV19	TGTGCCAGTAGTGCGGGACTCAAAAGGGACGAGCAGTACTTC	CASSAGLKRDEQYF
TRBJ2-5	-	-	TRBV6-1	TGTGCCAGCAGCTCTAGTCCGTCCCAAGAGACCCAGTACTTC	CASSSSPSQETQYF
TRBJ2-7	few	TRBD1	TRBV10-3	TGTGCCATCAGTGACCCCGACAGGGGCGAACCCTACGAGCAGTACTTC	CAISDPDRGEPYEQYF
TRBJ1-1	few	TRBD1	TRBV5-6	TGTGCCAGCAGCGGGGGACAGGGACTAACAGATGAAGCTTTCTTT	CASSGGQGLTDEAFF
TRBJ2-2	few	TRBD1	TRBV12-3/TRBV12-4	TGTGCCAGCAGTGGGACAGGTTGGAAGGGCACCGGGGAGCTGTTTTTT	CASSGTGWKGTGELFF
TRBJ1-1	few	-	TRBV13	TGTGCCAGCAGCCCGCAGGGGTCGGCCACTGAAGCTTTCTTT	CASSPQGSATEAFF
TRBJ1-4	few	-	TRBV12-3/TRBV12-4	TGTGCCAGCACTCTTGGCCTAGGGGAAAAACTGTTTTTT	CASTLGLGEKLFF
TRBJ1-4	-	-	TRBV12-3/TRBV12-4	TGTGCCAGCGGAGGATTTGGAGAAAAACTGTTTTTT	CASGGFGEKLFF
TRBJ2-7	few	TRBD2	TRBV7-2	TGTGCCAGCAGCAAAACCACTAGCGGGGGTTCCTACGAGCAGTACTTC	CASSKTTSGGSYEQYF
TRBJ1-1	-	-	TRBV12-3/TRBV12-4	TGTGCCAGCAGTCCCCGACAGGCGAACACTGAAGCTTTCTTT	CASSPRQANTEAFF
TRBJ1-5	few	TRBD1	TRBV2	TGTGCCGCACTGACCCCCGGGACAGGGGCCAATCAGCCCCAGCATTTT	CAALTPGTGANQPQHF
TRBJ2-2	few	-	TRBV28	TGTGCCAGCAGTTCCCCGACAGAATTAAACACCGGGGAGCTGTTTTTT	CASSSPTELNTGELFF
TRBJ2-7	-	-	TRBV29-1	TGCAGCGTTGGTCAGGCCTACGAGCAGTACTTC	CSVGQAYEQYF
TRBJ2-6	-	TRBD1	TRBV7-3	TGTGCCAGCAGCGGGGGACAGGGGGATCCTGGGGCCAACGTCCTGACTTTC	CASSGGQGDPGANVLTF
TRBJ2-7	-	-	TRBV7-9	TGTGCCAGCGGGCAGCGAAACTCCTACGAGCAGTACTTC	CASGQRNSYEQYF
TRBJ2-2	few	-	TRBV7-2	TGTGCCAGCAGCATCGACACTCCGCCGAACACCGGGGAGCTGTTTTTT	CASSIDTPPNTGELFF
TRBJ1-5	many	-	TRBV7-8	TGTGCCAGCAGCTCCTTCTGGGGAGGGTCGATAAAATATAGCAATCAGCCCCAGCATTTT	CASSSFWGGSIKYSNQPQHF
TRBJ2-7	-	TRBD1	TRBV5-1	TGCGCCAGCCATACCGACAGGGACTACGAGCAGTACTTC	CASHTDRDYEQYF
TRBJ2-7	-	-	TRBV7-9	TGTGCCAGCAGTTGGGCCCAGGGGGGCTCCTACGAGCAGTACTTC	CASSWAQGGSYEQYF
TRBJ2-5	-	-	TRBV28	TGTGCCAGCAGATACGATGACCAGTTACAAGAGACCCAGTACTTC	CASRYDDQLQETQYF
TRBJ2-7	-	TRBD1	TRBV29-1	TGCAGCGTGCCCGGGACAGGTGACTACGAGCAGTACTTC	CSVPGTGDYEQYF
TRBJ2-5	few	-	TRBV25-1	TGTGCCAGCAGTGGCCGGACAGGGAGGGCCTGGGGACAAGAGACCCAGTACTTC	CASSGRTGRAWGQETQYF
TRBJ1-6	-	-	TRBV6-6	TGTGCCAGCAGTTCGACGAGGGCGGAGAATTCACCCCTCCACTTT	CASSSTRAENSPLHF
TRBJ1-2	-	-	TRBV7-2	TGTGCCAGCAGCTTAGGGTCGGCGGCCTATGGCTACACCTTC	CASSLGSAAYGYTF
TRBJ2-3	few	TRBD2	TRBV15	TGTGCCACCTACCCCGCTATAAAACTAGCGGTAGACACAGATACGCAGTATTTT	CATYPAIKLAVDTDTQYF
TRBJ2-7	few	-	TRBV12-3/TRBV12-4	TGTGCCAGCAGTTTTACAGGGTCACCCTACGAGCAGTACTTC	CASSFTGSPYEQYF
TRBJ2-7	-	-	TRBV6-8	TGTGCCAGCAGTTACTCGGCCCTTTACGAGCAGTACTTC	CASSYSALYEQYF